Below are 11 T cell receptor beta chains sequenced from a single sample in a study of T-cell reconstitution after alpha-beta-depleted transplantation in children. The authors prepared the TCRbeta library with unique molecular identifiers. One entry per CDR3 protein results from TCRdb running MiXCR on the PCR reads. The table has roughly 300,000 distinct CDR3 sequences, 9.5% to 10% seen once; the top ten hold roughly a tenth. Here the sequenced sample was PBMCs from the stem cell graft donor, taken from the stem cell graft. The receptors originated from a human donor who donated a stem cell graft to a child with SCID.

This clonotype was found a few times. The chain couples TRBV12-3 or TRBV12-4 to TRBJ2-3, with 12 bases fitting TRBD2. With 5 bases clipped from V and 4 bases from J, the junction kept 7 bases outside the gene matches. The CDR3 has 16 amino acids. The CDR3 DNA reads as TGTGCCAGCAGTCCGTTCCTAGCGGGGGGGTCAGATACGCAGTATTTT. It is translated as CASSPFLAGGSDTQYF.

This clonotype has only one observation. A much larger clone differs from this one at a single base, so this may be a read error. Since no conserved phenylalanine or tryptophan closes the CDR3, a read error is the likely cause. This chain links TRBV11-3 with TRBJ2-1, with D hard to call. V lost 6 bases to trimming and J lost 2 bases, with 8 bases between them. The CDR3 loop spans 13 amino acids. Germline V lookup: CDR1 SGHNT, CDR2 YENEEA. DNA for the CDR3: TGTGCCAGCAGTAGAACCCCCTACAATGAGCAGTTCTTA. Protein product: CASSRTPYNEQFL.

The J gene is TRBJ1-1, the V gene TRBV9; D gene uncertain. Germline V lookup: CDR1 SGDLS, CDR2 YYNGEE. The CDR3 is 13 residues long. V was clipped by 1 base and J by 4 bases, with 8 bases between them. CDR3 region: CASSVSHGTEAFF. The CDR3 DNA is TGTGCCAGCAGCGTATCTCATGGCACTGAAGCTTTCTTT.

This clonotype was seen at least ten times. The chain combines TRBV20-1 with TRBJ2-5, with D possibly being TRBD2 (5 bases). Germline V gives CDR1 DFQATT, CDR2 SNEGSKA (reference sequence). The length of the CDR3 is 13 residues. V dropped 7 bases and J dropped 3 bases, with 15 bases sitting between them. Here the CDR3 DNA reads TGCAGTGTGCTGGGGAGCGGTGAAGAGACCCAGTACTTC. Translation: CSVLGSGEETQYF.

This clonotype turned up a few times. The V call is TRBV29-1, the J call TRBJ1-1; perhaps TRBD1 as D (6 bases). The V gene lost 3 bases and the J gene lost 1 base, with 6 bases spanning the gap. This CDR3 comprises 12 residues. CDR1 SQVTM and CDR2 ANQGSEA come from the germline V gene. This chain's CDR3 is CSVDRGNTEAFF. The CDR3 DNA reads TGCAGCGTTGACAGGGGGAACACTGAAGCTTTCTTT.

In its sample, this clonotype was seen many times. The rearrangement links TRBV7-9 to TRBJ2-1; possibly TRBD2 for D (7 bases). The V end lost 1 base, the J end lost 15 bases, and 19 bases lay between the germline ends. This CDR3 has 14 residues. Germline CDR1 reads SEHNR; CDR2 reads FQNEAQ (reference sequence). The CDR3 protein is CASSLVGASGLPFF. DNA for the CDR3: TGTGCCAGCAGCTTAGTGGGGGCTAGCGGTCTTCCGTTCTTC.

This clonotype was counted at least ten times. The chain joins TRBV12-3 or TRBV12-4 to TRBJ1-2; 11 nucleotides agree with TRBD1. V shed 6 bases and J 7 bases; nucleotides not matched to a gene: 10. The CDR3 sequence is 15 residues long. CDR3 sequence (DNA): TGTGCCAGCAGCCCTGGACAGGGGGCAATGTTTGGCTACACCTTC. Protein product: CASSPGQGAMFGYTF.

The CDR3 bases are TGTGCCTTCTGCGCCCCTAGCGGGGGCCCATCTTCCTACAATGAGCAGTTCTTC. Amino acid sequence: CAFCAPSGGPSSYNEQFF. The rearrangement links TRBV2 to TRBJ2-1, with 10 bases that match TRBD2. This CDR3 is built from 18 residues. CDR1 SNHLY and CDR2 FYNNEI come from the germline V gene. V shed 11 bases and J 1 base; nucleotides not matched to a gene: 17.

This clonotype came up a few times. This chain uses TRBV5-1 with TRBJ2-1, with D possibly matching TRBD1 (5 bases). V was cut by 0 bases and J by 0 bases, with 10 bases left in between. The CDR3 has 16 residues. Germline V gene data show CDR1 as SGHRS and CDR2 as YFSETQ. The CDR3 nucleotides read TGCGCCAGCAGCTTGGCCTTAAGGGGCTCCTACAATGAGCAGTTCTTC. Amino acid sequence: CASSLALRGSYNEQFF.

This clonotype occurred a few times. V gene TRBV27 combines with J gene TRBJ2-6, with unresolved D. The CDR3 loop spans 16 amino acids. Between the trimmed V and J ends, which lost 2 bases and 0 bases, there was a span of 8 bases. The germline gives CDR1 MNHEY, CDR2 SMNVEV (reference sequence). The CDR3 DNA is TGTGCCAGCAGTTTACAGCCGTCCTCTGGGGCCAACGTCCTGACTTTC. It encodes CASSLQPSSGANVLTF.

This clonotype has just a few counts. The chain couples TRBV12-3 or TRBV12-4 to TRBJ1-2; D gene uncertain. This CDR3 contains 13 residues. The V end was cut by 6 bases, the J end by 4 bases, with 12 bases between. The CDR3 DNA reads TGTGCCAGCAGCGACGCCGCGGGCTATGGCTACACCTTC. Its translation is CASSDAAGYGYTF.